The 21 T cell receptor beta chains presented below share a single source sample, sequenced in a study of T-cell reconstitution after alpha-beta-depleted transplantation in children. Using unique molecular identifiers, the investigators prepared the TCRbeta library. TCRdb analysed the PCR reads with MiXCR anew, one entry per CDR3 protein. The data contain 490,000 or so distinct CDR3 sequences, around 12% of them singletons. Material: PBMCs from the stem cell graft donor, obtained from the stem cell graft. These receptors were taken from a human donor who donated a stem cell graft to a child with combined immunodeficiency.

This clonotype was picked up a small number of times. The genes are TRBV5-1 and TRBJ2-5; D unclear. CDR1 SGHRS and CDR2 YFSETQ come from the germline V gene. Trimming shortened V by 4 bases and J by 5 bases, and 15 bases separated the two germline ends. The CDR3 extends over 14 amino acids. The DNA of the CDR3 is TGCGCCAGCAGCGTTCGGGTCCAACGGGAGACCCAGTACTTC. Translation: CASSVRVQRETQYF.

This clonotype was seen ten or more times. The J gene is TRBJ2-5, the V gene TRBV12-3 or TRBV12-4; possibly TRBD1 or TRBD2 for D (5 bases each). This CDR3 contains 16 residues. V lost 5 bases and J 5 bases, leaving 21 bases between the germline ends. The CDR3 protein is CASSRYLSRGGETQYF. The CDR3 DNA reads TGTGCCAGCAGTCGCTACCTCAGCCGGGGCGGGGAGACCCAGTACTTC.

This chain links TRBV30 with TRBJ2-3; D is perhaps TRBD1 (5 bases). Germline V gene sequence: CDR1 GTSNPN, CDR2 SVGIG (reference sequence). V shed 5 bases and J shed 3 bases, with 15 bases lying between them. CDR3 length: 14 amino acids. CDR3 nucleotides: TGTGCCTGGGTCGAAGGGGCGTTGACAGATACGCAGTATTTT. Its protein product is CAWVEGALTDTQYF.

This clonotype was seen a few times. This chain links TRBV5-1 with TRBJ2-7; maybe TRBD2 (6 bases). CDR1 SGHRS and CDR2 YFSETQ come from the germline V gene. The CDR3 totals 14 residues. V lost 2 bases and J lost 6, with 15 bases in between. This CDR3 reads CASSFDSGLTEQYF. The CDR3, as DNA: TGCGCCAGCAGCTTCGACAGTGGACTAACCGAGCAGTACTTC. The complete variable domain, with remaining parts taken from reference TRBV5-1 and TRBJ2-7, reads KAGVTQTPRYLIKTRGQQVTLSCSPISGHRSVSWYQQTPGQGLQFLFEYFSETQRNKGNFPGRFSGRQFSNSRSEMNVSTLELGDSALYLCASSFDSGLTEQYFGPGTRLTVT.

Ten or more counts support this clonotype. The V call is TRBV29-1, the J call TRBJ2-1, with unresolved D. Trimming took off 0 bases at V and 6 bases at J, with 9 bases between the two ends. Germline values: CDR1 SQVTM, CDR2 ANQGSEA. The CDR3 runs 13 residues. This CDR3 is CSVEEQNSNEQFF. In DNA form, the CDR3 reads TGCAGCGTTGAAGAGCAGAATTCCAATGAGCAGTTCTTC.

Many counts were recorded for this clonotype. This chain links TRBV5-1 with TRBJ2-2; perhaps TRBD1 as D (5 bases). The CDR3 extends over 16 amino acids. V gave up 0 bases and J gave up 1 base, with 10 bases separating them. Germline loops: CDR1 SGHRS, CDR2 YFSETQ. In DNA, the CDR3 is TGCGCCAGCAGCTTGGACAGGCCGGGGAACACCGGGGAGCTGTTTTTT. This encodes CASSLDRPGNTGELFF.

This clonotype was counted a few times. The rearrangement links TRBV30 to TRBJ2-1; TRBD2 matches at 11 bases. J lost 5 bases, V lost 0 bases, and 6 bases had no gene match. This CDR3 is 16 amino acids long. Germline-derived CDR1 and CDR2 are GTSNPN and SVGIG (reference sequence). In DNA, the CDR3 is TGTGCCTGGAGTGTACGCCGACTAGCGGGAAACAATGAGCAGTTCTTC. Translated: CAWSVRRLAGNNEQFF.

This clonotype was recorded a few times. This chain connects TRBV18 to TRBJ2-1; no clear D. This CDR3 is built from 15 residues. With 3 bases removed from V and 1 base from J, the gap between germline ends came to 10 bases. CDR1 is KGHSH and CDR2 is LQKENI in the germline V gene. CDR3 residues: CASSPTTGSYNEQFF. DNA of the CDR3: TGTGCCAGCTCACCTACTACCGGATCCTACAATGAGCAGTTCTTC.

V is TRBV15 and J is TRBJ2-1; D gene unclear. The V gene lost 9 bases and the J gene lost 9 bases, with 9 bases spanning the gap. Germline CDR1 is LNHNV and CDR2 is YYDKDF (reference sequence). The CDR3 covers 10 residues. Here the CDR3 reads CATRGSEQFF. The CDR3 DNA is TGTGCCACTCGTGGTTCTGAGCAGTTCTTC.

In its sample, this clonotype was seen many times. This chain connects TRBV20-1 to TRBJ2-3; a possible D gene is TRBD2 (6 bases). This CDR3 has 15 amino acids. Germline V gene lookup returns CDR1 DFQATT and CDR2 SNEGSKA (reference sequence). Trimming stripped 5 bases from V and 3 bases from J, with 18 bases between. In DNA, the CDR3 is TGCAGTGCTTTGCCCCCCGGGAGAGCGACAGATACGCAGTATTTT. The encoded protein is CSALPPGRATDTQYF.

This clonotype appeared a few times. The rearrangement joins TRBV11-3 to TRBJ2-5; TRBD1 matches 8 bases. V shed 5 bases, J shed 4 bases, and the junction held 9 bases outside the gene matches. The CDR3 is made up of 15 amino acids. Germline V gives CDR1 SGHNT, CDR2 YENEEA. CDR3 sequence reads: CASSIGAGGGETQYF. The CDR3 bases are TGTGCCAGCAGCATAGGGGCAGGGGGCGGAGAGACCCAGTACTTC.

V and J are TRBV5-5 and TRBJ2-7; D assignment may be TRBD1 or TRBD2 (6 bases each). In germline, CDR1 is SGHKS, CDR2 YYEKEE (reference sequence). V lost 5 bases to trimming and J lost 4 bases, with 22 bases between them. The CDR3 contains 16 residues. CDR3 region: CASSRSRGALDYEQYF. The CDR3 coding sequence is TGTGCCAGCAGTCGGTCGAGGGGGGCGTTGGATTACGAGCAGTACTTC.

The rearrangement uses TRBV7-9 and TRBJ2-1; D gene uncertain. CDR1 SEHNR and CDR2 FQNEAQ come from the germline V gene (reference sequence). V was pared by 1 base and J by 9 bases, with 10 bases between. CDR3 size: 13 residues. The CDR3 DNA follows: TGTGCCAGCAGCTTAGGTTCCGGCGCTGAGCAGTTCTTC. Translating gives CASSLGSGAEQFF.

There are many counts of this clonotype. This CDR3 is CSVGWGQNTGELFF. CDR3 DNA: TGCAGCGTTGGGTGGGGACAAAACACCGGGGAGCTGTTTTTT. The V and J genes are TRBV29-1 and TRBJ2-2; possible D gene TRBD1, 6 bases. Per germline, CDR1 SQVTM and CDR2 ANQGSEA. The CDR3 is 14 residues long. Trimming left V 4 bases short and J 2 bases short, with 11 bases between.

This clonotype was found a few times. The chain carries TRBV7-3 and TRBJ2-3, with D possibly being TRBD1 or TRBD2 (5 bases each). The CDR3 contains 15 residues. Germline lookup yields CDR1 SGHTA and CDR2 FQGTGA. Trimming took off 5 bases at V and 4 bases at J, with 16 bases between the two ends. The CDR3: CASSPHSGQSDTQYF. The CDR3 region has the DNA TGTGCCAGCAGCCCGCACTCGGGGCAGTCAGATACGCAGTATTTT.

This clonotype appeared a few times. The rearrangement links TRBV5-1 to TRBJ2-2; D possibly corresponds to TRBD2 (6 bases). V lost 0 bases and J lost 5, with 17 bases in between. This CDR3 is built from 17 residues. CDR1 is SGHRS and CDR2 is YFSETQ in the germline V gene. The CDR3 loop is CASSLVVSGVGTGELFF. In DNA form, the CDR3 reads TGCGCCAGCAGCTTGGTCGTATCGGGAGTAGGGACCGGGGAGCTGTTTTTT.

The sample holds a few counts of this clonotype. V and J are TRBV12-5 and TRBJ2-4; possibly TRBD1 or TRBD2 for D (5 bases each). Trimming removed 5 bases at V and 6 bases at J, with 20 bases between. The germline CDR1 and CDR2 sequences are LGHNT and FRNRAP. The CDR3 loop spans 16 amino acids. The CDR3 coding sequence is TGTGCTAGTGGTCCACCATCCGGGGCTGGGGGAAACATTCAGTACTTC. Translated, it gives CASGPPSGAGGNIQYF.

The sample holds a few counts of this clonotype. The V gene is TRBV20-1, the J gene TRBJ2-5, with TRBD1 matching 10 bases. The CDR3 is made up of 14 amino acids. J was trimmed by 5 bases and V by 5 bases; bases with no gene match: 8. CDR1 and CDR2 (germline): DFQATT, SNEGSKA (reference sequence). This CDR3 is CSALETGGLETQYF. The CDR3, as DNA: TGCAGTGCTCTAGAGACAGGGGGCTTGGAGACCCAGTACTTC.

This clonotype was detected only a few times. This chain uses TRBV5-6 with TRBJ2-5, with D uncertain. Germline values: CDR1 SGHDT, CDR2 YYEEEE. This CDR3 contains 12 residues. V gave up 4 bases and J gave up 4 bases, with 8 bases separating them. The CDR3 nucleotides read TGTGCCAGCAGCCGGATTTTAGAGACCCAGTACTTC. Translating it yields CASSRILETQYF.

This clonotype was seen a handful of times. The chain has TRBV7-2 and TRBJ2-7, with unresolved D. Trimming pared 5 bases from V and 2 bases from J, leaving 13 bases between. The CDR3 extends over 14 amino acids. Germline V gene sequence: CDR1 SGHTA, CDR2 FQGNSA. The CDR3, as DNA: TGTGCCAGCAGCCTGGTCGTAATTCCCTACGAGCAGTACTTC. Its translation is CASSLVVIPYEQYF.

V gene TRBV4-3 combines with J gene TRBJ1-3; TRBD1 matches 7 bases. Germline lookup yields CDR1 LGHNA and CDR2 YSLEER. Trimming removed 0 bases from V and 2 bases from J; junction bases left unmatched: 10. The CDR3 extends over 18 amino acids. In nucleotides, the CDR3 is TGCGCCAGCAGCCAAGACTCCCAAGGCGACAGGGCTGGAAACACCATATATTTT. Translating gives CASSQDSQGDRAGNTIYF.